A selection of T cell receptor beta chains follows, all from one sample in a study of OX40 agonist ivuxolimab in advanced cancers. Assay used: immunoSEQ multiplex PCR; TCRdb lists only in-frame clones, some missing. This sample has roughly 100,000 clones; around 85% occur once, and the top ten carry roughly 1.5%. Sequencing used CD4+ or CD8+ T cells sorted from blood, obtained in a trial of the OX40 agonist ivuxolimab. All receptors come from an adult with an advanced solid tumor such as melanoma, head and neck, liver or kidney cancer. CDR3s include the opening cysteine and the closing phenylalanine or tryptophan. D genes are given only for firm matches. Rows may omit the clone size; those that give it use once, few, many or a size class.

j_call v_call clone_size cdr3_length d_call cdr3_aa cdr3_nt
TRBJ1-3 TRBV7-8 - 12 - CASSTSTHTIYF TGTGCCAGCTCAACTTCCACACACACCATATATTTT
TRBJ2-5 TRBV6-5 - 15 - CASRPPLAAQETQYF TGTGCCAGCAGGCCCCCCCTCGCTGCCCAAGAGACCCAGTACTTC
TRBJ1-3 TRBV4-1 - 13 - CASSQGLLNTIYF TGCGCCAGCAGCCAAGGGCTCCTGAACACCATATATTTT
TRBJ1-4 TRBV5-1 - 14 - CASSHGRRDEKLFF TGCGCCAGCAGCCACGGGCGCCGTGATGAAAAACTGTTTTTT
TRBJ2-3 TRBV5-6 - 17 TRBD2 CASSSPLAGGGTDTQYF TGTGCCAGCAGCTCGCCACTAGCGGGAGGGGGCACAGATACGCAGTATTTT
TRBJ2-7 TRBV28 - 15 TRBD1 CASSSPGQGVSEQYF TGTGCCAGCAGTTCTCCGGGACAGGGGGTCTCCGAGCAGTACTTC
TRBJ1-2 TRBV6-6 - 12 TRBD1 CAILGQGAGYTF TGTGCCATTCTCGGACAGGGGGCAGGCTACACCTTC
TRBJ2-3 TRBV7-2 - 14 - CASSTGTSTDTQYF TGTGCCAGCAGCACGGGGACAAGCACAGATACGCAGTATTTT
TRBJ2-1 TRBV5-1 - 14 - CASSIEGSYNEQFF TGCGCCAGCAGCATAGAGGGCTCCTACAATGAGCAGTTCTTC
TRBJ1-6 TRBV30 - 15 - CAWTGSAQGGSPLHF TGTGCCTGGACCGGGAGCGCACAGGGAGGTTCACCCCTCCACTTT
TRBJ2-1 TRBV4-1 - 16 - CASSQDGIRGANEQFF TGCGCCAGCAGCCAAGATGGGATCCGGGGGGCCAATGAGCAGTTCTTC
TRBJ1-2 TRBV5-1 few 16 - CASRLEGGELDYGYTF TGCGCCAGCAGATTGGAAGGTGGGGAACTCGACTATGGCTACACCTTC
TRBJ2-5 TRBV29-1 - 16 TRBD1 CSVAKQRDRVQETQYF TGCAGCGTTGCAAAGCAACGGGACAGGGTTCAAGAGACCCAGTACTTC
TRBJ1-3 TRBV5-1 - 16 - CASSLGGGISGNTIYF TGCGCCAGCAGCTTGGGCGGGGGAATCTCTGGAAACACCATATATTTT
TRBJ1-6 TRBV6-5 - 15 TRBD1 CASSYLGQGPSPLHF TGTGCCAGCAGTTACCTAGGACAGGGGCCTTCACCCCTCCACTTT
TRBJ2-3 TRBV5-1 - 15 TRBD2 CASHGAGGPVDTQYF TGCGCCAGCCACGGGGCGGGAGGGCCGGTAGATACGCAGTATTTT
TRBJ1-2 TRBV13 - 13 - CASSPEVRDGYTF TGTGCCAGCAGCCCAGAGGTCCGAGATGGCTACACCTTC
TRBJ1-2 TRBV9 - 20 TRBD1 CASTMTSEGAGGPPDYGYTF TGTGCCAGCACGATGACAAGCGAGGGGGCAGGTGGACCCCCGGACTATGGCTACACCTTC
TRBJ2-1 TRBV18 few 14 - CASSPLTRNNEQFF TGTGCCAGCTCACCATTGACCAGGAACAATGAGCAGTTCTTC
TRBJ1-2 TRBV20-1 - 11 - CSAYRVAGYTF TGCAGTGCGTACAGGGTAGCTGGCTACACCTTC
TRBJ1-5 TRBV6-1 few 15 - CASSEAWRGGQPQHF TGTGCCAGCAGTGAAGCCTGGAGGGGGGGTCAGCCCCAGCATTTT
TRBJ1-3 TRBV5-1 - 13 - CASQELSGNTIYF TGCGCCAGTCAGGAACTCTCTGGAAACACCATATATTTT
TRBJ1-5 TRBV30 - 14 - CAWGTVNSNQPQHF TGTGCCTGGGGGACGGTAAATAGCAATCAGCCCCAGCATTTT
TRBJ1-2 TRBV27 few 16 TRBD1 CASSSHGGTGGYGYTF TGTGCCAGCAGTTCTCACGGGGGGACAGGGGGTTATGGCTACACCTTC
TRBJ1-2 TRBV4-1 - 17 TRBD1 CASSQGPSGTGSYGYTF TGCGCCAGCAGCCAAGGCCCTTCCGGGACAGGGAGTTATGGCTACACCTTC
TRBJ2-1 TRBV4-1 few 17 - CASSQVDMGLRYNEQFF TGCGCCAGCAGCCAAGTAGATATGGGACTCCGGTACAATGAGCAGTTCTTC
TRBJ1-4 TRBV4-2 - 15 TRBD1 CASSPPGQGLKKLFF TGTGCCAGCAGCCCCCCGGGACAGGGTTTGAAAAAACTGTTTTTT
TRBJ2-1 TRBV5-8 - 18 TRBD2 CASSPTKLAGGPYNEQFF TGTGCCAGCAGCCCAACCAAACTAGCGGGGGGTCCTTACAATGAGCAGTTCTTC
TRBJ2-5 TRBV20-1 - 11 - CSADNRETQYF TGCAGTGCGGATAATAGGGAGACCCAGTACTTC
TRBJ2-2 TRBV2 - 13 - CASSEGGAGELFF TGTGCCAGCAGTGAAGGGGGCGCCGGGGAGCTGTTTTTT
TRBJ2-1 TRBV5-1 - 15 TRBD2 CASSLVAGGYNEQFF TGCGCCAGCAGCTTGGTAGCGGGGGGTTACAATGAGCAGTTCTTC
TRBJ2-3 TRBV19 - 15 - CASSHARGHTDTQYF TGTGCCAGTAGCCACGCCCGGGGCCACACAGATACGCAGTATTTT
TRBJ2-1 TRBV4-3 - 17 - CASSQDFSPGAGNEQFF TGCGCCAGCAGCCAAGATTTCTCCCCGGGGGCCGGGAATGAGCAGTTCTTC
TRBJ1-2 TRBV6-1 - 12 TRBD1 CASSRQGQDYTF TGTGCCAGCAGTCGACAGGGGCAAGACTACACCTTC
TRBJ2-7 TRBV7-2 - 15 - CASSSWDGRSYEQYF TGTGCCAGCAGCTCGTGGGACGGCCGTTCCTACGAGCAGTACTTC
TRBJ1-1 TRBV5-6 - 14 - CASRGLGRGTEAFF TGTGCCAGCAGGGGACTCGGACGGGGCACTGAAGCTTTCTTT
TRBJ2-3 TRBV2 - 15 TRBD2 CASRLLAGVTDTQYF TGTGCCAGCAGGCTACTAGCGGGAGTCACAGATACGCAGTATTTT
TRBJ2-1 TRBV5-1 - 15 - CASSVAGTLYNEQFF TGCGCCAGCAGCGTGGCTGGGACCTTATACAATGAGCAGTTCTTC
TRBJ2-7 TRBV2 once 14 - CASIPETVSYEQYF TGTGCCAGCATACCCGAGACAGTGTCCTACGAGCAGTACTTC
TRBJ2-3 TRBV4-2 few 18 TRBD2 CASKEGVLAGGSTDTQYF TGTGCCAGCAAAGAAGGGGTACTAGCGGGGGGTAGCACAGATACGCAGTATTTT